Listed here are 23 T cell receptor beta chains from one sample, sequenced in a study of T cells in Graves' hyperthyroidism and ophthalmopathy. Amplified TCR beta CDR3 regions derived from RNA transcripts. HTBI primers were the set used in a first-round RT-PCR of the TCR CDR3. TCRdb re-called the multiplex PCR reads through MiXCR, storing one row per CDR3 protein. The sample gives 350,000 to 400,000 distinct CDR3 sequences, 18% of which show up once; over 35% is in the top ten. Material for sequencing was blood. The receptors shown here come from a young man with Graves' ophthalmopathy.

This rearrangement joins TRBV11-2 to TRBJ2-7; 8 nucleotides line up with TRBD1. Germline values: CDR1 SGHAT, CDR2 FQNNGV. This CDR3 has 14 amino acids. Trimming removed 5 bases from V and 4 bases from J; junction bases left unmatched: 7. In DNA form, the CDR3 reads TGTGCCAGCAGCGTACAGGGGGTCGTATACGAGCAGTACTTC. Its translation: CASSVQGVVYEQYF.

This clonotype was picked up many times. The CDR3 loop reads CASSQAQGSTEAFF. In DNA, the CDR3 is TGTGCCAGCAGCCAAGCACAGGGGAGCACTGAAGCTTTCTTT. The chain uses TRBV3-1 and TRBJ1-1; 7 bases fit TRBD1. Trimming cost V 1 base and J 4 bases; bases outside gene matches: 3. Germline V lookup: CDR1 LGHDT, CDR2 YNNKEL (reference sequence). This CDR3 spans 14 amino acids.

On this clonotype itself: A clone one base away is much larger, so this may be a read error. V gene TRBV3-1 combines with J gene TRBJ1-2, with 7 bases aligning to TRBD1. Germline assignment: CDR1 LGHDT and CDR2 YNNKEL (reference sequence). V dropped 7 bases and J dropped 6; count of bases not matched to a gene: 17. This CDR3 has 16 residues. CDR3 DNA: TGTGCCAGCACCTCGTACGGGCTAGGGGGCGTAAATGGCTACACCTTC. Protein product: CASTSYGLGGVNGYTF. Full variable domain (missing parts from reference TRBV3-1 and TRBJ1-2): DTAVSQTPKYLVTQMGNDKSIKCEQNLGHDTMYWYKQDSKKFLKIMFSYNNKELIINETVPNRFSPKSPDKAHLNLHINSLELGDSAVYFCASTSYGLGGVNGYTFGSGTRLTVV.

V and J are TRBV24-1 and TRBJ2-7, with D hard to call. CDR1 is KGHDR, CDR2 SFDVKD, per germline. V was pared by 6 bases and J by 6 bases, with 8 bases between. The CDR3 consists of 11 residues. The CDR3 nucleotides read TGTGCCACCAGTCGGGCTGGCGAGCAGTACTTC. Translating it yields CATSRAGEQYF.

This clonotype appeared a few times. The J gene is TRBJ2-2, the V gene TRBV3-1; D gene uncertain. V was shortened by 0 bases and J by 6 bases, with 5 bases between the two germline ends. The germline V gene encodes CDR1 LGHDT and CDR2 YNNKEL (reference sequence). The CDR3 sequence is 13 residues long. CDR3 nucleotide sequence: TGTGCCAGCAGCCAAGATGGACCCGGGGAGCTGTTTTTT. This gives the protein CASSQDGPGELFF.

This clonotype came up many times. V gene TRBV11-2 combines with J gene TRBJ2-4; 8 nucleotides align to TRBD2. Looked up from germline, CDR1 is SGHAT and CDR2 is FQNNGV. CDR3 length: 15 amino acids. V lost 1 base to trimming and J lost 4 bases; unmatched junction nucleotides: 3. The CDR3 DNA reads TGTGCCAGCAGCTTAGCGGGGGGGCCGAAAAACATTCAGTACTTC. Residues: CASSLAGGPKNIQYF.

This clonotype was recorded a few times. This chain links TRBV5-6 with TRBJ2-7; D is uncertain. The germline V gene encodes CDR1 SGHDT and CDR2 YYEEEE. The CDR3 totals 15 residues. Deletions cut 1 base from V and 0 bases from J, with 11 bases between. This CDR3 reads CASSLMVWSSYEQYF. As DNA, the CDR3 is TGTGCCAGCAGCTTGATGGTTTGGAGCTCCTACGAGCAGTACTTC.

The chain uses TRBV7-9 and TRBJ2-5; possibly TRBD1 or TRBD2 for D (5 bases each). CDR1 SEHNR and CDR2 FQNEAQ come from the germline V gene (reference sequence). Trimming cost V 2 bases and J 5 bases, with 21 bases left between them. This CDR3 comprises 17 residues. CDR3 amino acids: CASSLNSGAAERETQYF. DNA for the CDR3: TGTGCCAGCAGCTTAAACTCCGGGGCCGCAGAAAGGGAGACCCAGTACTTC.

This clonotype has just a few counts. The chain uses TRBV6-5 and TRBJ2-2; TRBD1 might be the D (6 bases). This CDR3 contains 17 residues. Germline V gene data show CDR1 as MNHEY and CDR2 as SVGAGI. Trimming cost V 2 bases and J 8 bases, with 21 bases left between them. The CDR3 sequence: CASSYTNRASSLGELFF. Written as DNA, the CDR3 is TGTGCCAGCAGTTACACAAACAGGGCCTCCTCGCTTGGGGAGCTGTTTTTT.

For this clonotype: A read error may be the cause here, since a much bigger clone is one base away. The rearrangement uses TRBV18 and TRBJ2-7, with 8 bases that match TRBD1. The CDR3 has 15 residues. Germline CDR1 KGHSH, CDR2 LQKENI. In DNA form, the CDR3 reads TGTGCCAGCTTACCAAACGACAGGGGATACAACAAGCAGTACTTC. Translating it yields CASLPNDRGYNKQYF.

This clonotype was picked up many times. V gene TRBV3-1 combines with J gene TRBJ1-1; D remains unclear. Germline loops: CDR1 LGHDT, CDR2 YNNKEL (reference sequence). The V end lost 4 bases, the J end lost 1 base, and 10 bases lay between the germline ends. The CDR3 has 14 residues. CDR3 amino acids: CASSRPGQNTEAFF. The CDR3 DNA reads TGTGCCAGCAGCCGGCCAGGTCAGAACACTGAAGCTTTCTTT. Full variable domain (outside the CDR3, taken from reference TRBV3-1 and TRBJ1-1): DTAVSQTPKYLVTQMGNDKSIKCEQNLGHDTMYWYKQDSKKFLKIMFSYNNKELIINETVPNRFSPKSPDKAHLNLHINSLELGDSAVYFCASSRPGQNTEAFFGQGTRLTVV.

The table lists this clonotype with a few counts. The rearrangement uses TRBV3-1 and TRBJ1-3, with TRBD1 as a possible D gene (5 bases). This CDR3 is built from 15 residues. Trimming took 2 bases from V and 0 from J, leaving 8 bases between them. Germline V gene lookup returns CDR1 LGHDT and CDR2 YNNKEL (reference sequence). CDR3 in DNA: TGTGCCAGCAGCCAACAGGGAAGCTCTGGAAACACCATATATTTT. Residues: CASSQQGSSGNTIYF. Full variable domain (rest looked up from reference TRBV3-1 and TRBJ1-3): DTAVSQTPKYLVTQMGNDKSIKCEQNLGHDTMYWYKQDSKKFLKIMFSYNNKELIINETVPNRFSPKSPDKAHLNLHINSLELGDSAVYFCASSQQGSSGNTIYFGEGSWLTVV.

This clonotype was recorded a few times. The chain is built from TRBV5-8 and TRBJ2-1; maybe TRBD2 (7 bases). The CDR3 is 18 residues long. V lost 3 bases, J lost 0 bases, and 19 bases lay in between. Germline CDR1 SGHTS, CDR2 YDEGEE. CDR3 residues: CASSSSGAGERSYNEQFF. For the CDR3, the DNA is TGTGCCAGCAGCTCCTCAGGGGCGGGGGAACGCTCCTACAATGAGCAGTTCTTC.

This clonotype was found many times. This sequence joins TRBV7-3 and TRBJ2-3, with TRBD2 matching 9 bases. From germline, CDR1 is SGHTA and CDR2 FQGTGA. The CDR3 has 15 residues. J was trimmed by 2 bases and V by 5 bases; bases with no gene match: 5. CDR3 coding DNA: TGTGCCAGCAGCCCCAGCGGGGGGTACACAGATACGCAGTATTTT. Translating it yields CASSPSGGYTDTQYF.

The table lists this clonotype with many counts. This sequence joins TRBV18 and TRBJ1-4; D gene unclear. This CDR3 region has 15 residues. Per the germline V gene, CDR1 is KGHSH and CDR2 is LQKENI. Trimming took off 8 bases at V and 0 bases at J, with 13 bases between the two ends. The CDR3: CASAPGRATNEKLFF. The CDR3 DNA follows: TGTGCCAGCGCGCCGGGGAGAGCAACTAATGAAAAACTGTTTTTT.

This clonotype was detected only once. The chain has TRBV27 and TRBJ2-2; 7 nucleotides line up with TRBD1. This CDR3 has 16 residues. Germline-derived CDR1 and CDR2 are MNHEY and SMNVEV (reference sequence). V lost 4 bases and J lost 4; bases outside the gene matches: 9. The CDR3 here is CASSSTDRDGTGELFF. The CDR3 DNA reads TGTGCCAGCAGTTCCACCGACAGGGACGGCACCGGGGAGCTGTTTTTT.

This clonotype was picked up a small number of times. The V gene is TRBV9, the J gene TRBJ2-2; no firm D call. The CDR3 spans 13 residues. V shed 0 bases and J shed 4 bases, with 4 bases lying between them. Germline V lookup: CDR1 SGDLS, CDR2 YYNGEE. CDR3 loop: CASSVGSTGELFF. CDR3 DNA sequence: TGTGCCAGCAGCGTAGGAAGCACCGGGGAGCTGTTTTTT.

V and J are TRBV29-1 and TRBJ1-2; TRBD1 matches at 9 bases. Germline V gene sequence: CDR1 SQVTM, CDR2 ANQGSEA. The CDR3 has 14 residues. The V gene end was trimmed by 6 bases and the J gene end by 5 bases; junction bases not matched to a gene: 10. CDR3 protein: CSVAPGQGGYGYTF. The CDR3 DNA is TGCAGCGTGGCTCCGGGACAGGGAGGTTATGGCTACACCTTC.

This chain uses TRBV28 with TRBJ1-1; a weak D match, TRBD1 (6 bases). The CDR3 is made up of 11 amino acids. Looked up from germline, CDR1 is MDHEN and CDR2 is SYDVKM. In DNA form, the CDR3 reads TGTCCCCCAAGGGGGGGGGCTGAAGCTTTCTTT. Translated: CPPRGGAEAFF.

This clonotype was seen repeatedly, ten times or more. As DNA, the CDR3 is TGTGCCAGCAGTAGTAGTAACGGGGGTGGCTACACCTTC. Its protein product is CASSSSNGGGYTF. The chain joins TRBV12-3 or TRBV12-4 to TRBJ1-2; tentative D call: TRBD1 (5 bases). The CDR3 is made up of 13 amino acids. V gave up 5 bases and J gave up 7 bases, with 14 bases separating them.

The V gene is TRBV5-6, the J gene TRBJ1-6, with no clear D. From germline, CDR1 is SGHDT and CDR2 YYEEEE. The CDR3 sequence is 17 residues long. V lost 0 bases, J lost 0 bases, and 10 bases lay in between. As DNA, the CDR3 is TGTGCCAGCAGCTTGGCTGGCAGGAGCTCCTATAATTCACCCCTCCACTTT. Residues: CASSLAGRSSYNSPLHF.

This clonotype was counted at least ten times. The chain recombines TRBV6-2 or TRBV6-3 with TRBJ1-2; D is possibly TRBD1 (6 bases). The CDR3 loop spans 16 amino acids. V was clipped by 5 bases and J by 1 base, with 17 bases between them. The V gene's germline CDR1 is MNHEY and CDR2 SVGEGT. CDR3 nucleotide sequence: TGTGCCAGCAGTAACACCGGGACACCGCTTAACTATGGCTACACCTTC. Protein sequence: CASSNTGTPLNYGYTF.

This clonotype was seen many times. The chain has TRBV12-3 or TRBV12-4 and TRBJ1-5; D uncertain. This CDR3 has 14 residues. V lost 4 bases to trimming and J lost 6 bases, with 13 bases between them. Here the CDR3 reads CASSSPGSGQPQHF. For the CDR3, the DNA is TGTGCCAGCAGTTCCCCCGGGAGTGGTCAGCCCCAGCATTTT.